This passage covers 29 T cell receptor beta chains from one sample sequenced in a study of blood T cell repertoires in COVID-19 (dated by TCRdb to about 2020). Libraries were prepared through the immunoSEQ multiplex PCR assay. TCRdb holds this immuneACCESS table with in-frame rearrangements only. Some clones are missing; in checked studies, unresolved V genes explain under half, and the rest has no known cause. The sample profile shows more than 100,000 clones; over 75% of them were found once. The ten biggest clones cover 13% of the sample. The sequencing input was peripheral blood. These receptors all come from a human donor in a cohort sampled during active or convalescent COVID-19.

In the case of this clone: The germline gene is not matched at one end of the junction; a read error may be the cause. The J gene is TRBJ1-3, the V gene TRBV11-2; the match to TRBD1 covers 8 bases. Germline V gene sequence: CDR1 SGHAT, CDR2 FQNNGV. The CDR3 extends over 11 amino acids. The CDR3 sequence is CASSFTGQADF. CDR3 coding DNA: TGTGCCAGCAGCTTTACGGGACAGGCTGATTTT.

This chain links TRBV5-6 with TRBJ2-2; weak D call: TRBD2 (5 bases). V dropped 2 bases and J dropped 6 bases, with 17 bases sitting between them. This CDR3 is built from 16 residues. Germline-derived CDR1 and CDR2 are SGHDT and YYEEEE. Here the CDR3 reads CASSFVTPSGAGELFF. CDR3 sequence (DNA): TGTGCCAGCAGCTTTGTCACCCCATCCGGGGCCGGGGAGCTGTTTTTT.

The chain is built from TRBV24-1 and TRBJ1-5, with 8 bases fitting TRBD1. V was pared by 8 bases and J by 4 bases, with 6 bases of the junction left unmatched. The CDR3 is 14 amino acids. Germline loops: CDR1 KGHDR, CDR2 SFDVKD. CDR3: CATMPGQVNQPQHF. In DNA form, the CDR3 reads TGTGCCACCATGCCGGGACAGGTGAATCAGCCCCAGCATTTT.

The chain links TRBV11-3 to TRBJ2-7; possibly TRBD2 for D (6 bases). The CDR3 has 14 amino acids. V lost 5 bases and J 3 bases, leaving 14 bases between the germline ends. Per germline, CDR1 SGHNT and CDR2 YENEEA. The CDR3 region is CASSEVEGFYEQYF. CDR3 nucleotides: TGTGCCAGCAGCGAAGTGGAGGGGTTCTACGAGCAGTACTTC.

The rearrangement joins TRBV9 to TRBJ1-6; the D is unclear. The CDR3 spans 16 residues. Trimming took 3 bases from V and 4 from J, leaving 14 bases between them. CDR1 and CDR2 from the germline V gene are SGDLS and YYNGEE. CDR3 amino acids: CASSEGDTGYNSPLHF. CDR3 in DNA: TGTGCCAGCAGCGAGGGAGACACGGGGTATAATTCACCCCTCCACTTT.

The chain carries TRBV5-5 and TRBJ2-5; perhaps TRBD2 as D (6 bases). Germline V gene data show CDR1 as SGHKS and CDR2 as YYEKEE (reference sequence). Trimming pared 4 bases from V and 2 bases from J, leaving 15 bases between. This CDR3 has 15 amino acids. The CDR3 sequence is CASSEGLAPQETQYF. CDR3 in DNA: TGTGCCAGCAGCGAGGGACTCGCACCTCAAGAGACCCAGTACTTC.

The chain employs TRBV7-6 and TRBJ2-7; 9 bases are a match to TRBD1. V gave up 5 bases and J gave up 1 base; unmatched junction bases: 9. The germline V gene has CDR1 SGHVS and CDR2 FNYEAQ. The CDR3 consists of 16 residues. The CDR3 sequence: CASSPRRGQGSYEQYF. CDR3 nucleotide sequence: TGTGCCAGCAGCCCACGAAGGGGACAGGGTTCCTACGAGCAGTACTTC.

In its sample, this clone was seen a few times. The chain joins TRBV5-1 to TRBJ2-5; no definite D call. The CDR3 is made up of 13 amino acids. The V end lost 0 bases, the J end lost 0 bases, and 3 bases lay between the germline ends. Germline-derived CDR1 and CDR2 are SGHRS and YFSETQ. The CDR3 is CASSLDYQETQYF. DNA for the CDR3: TGCGCCAGCAGCTTGGACTACCAAGAGACCCAGTACTTC.

This chain connects TRBV5-4 to TRBJ2-7; 7 bases are a match to TRBD1. V shed 0 bases and J 2 bases; nucleotides not matched to a gene: 5. This CDR3 region has 15 residues. The germline gives CDR1 SGHNT, CDR2 YYREEE (reference sequence). The CDR3 nucleotides read TGTGCCAGCAGCTTGGGAAGGGACAGCGCCTACGAGCAGTACTTC. Protein product: CASSLGRDSAYEQYF. The full variable domain, its missing parts supplied by reference TRBV5-4 and TRBJ2-7, is ETGVTQSPTHLIKTRGQQVTLRCSSQSGHNTVSWYQQALGQGPQFIFQYYREEENGRGNFPPRFSGLQFPNYSSELNVNALELDDSALYLCASSLGRDSAYEQYFGPGTRLTVT.

The genes are TRBV9 and TRBJ2-5, with a tentative D call TRBD1 (6 bases). Germline CDR1 and CDR2: SGDLS and YYNGEE. Trimming left V 4 bases short and J 2 bases short, with 21 bases between. The CDR3 contains 17 residues. CDR3 bases: TGTGCCAGCAGCCCTCGTTGGGGGCTCGGTTCGCAAGAGACCCAGTACTTC. Translated: CASSPRWGLGSQETQYF.

This sequence joins TRBV11-2 and TRBJ1-1; a weak D match, TRBD1 (6 bases). Germline-derived CDR1 and CDR2 are SGHAT and FQNNGV. Trimming shortened V by 3 bases and J by 5 bases, and 13 bases separated the two germline ends. This CDR3 comprises 14 residues. CDR3: CASSFTGRRTEAFF. CDR3 nucleotide sequence: TGTGCCAGCAGCTTTACAGGGCGGAGGACTGAAGCTTTCTTT. The full variable domain, rest sourced from reference TRBV11-2 and TRBJ1-1, is EAGVAQSPRYKIIEKRQSVAFWCNPISGHATLYWYQQILGQGPKLLIQFQNNGVVDDSQLPKDRFSAERLKGVDSTLKIQPAKLEDSAVYLCASSFTGRRTEAFFGQGTRLTVV.

This chain uses TRBV5-1 with TRBJ1-1; 8 nucleotides agree with TRBD1. This CDR3 contains 14 residues. The V segment lost 4 bases and the J segment 5 bases; nucleotides outside the gene matches: 7. Germline CDR1 SGHRS, CDR2 YFSETQ. CDR3 in DNA: TGCGCCAGCAGCCCCGGGACAGGTCGAACTGAAGCTTTCTTT. Translating gives CASSPGTGRTEAFF.

This clone showed up just once. The genes are TRBV24-1 and TRBJ2-1; D uncertain. The ends were cut back, 5 bases at V and 2 bases at J, with 18 bases in the middle. Germline lookup yields CDR1 KGHDR and CDR2 SFDVKD. This CDR3 comprises 17 residues. The CDR3 sequence: CATSAGPVDNTYNEQFF. In DNA form, the CDR3 reads TGTGCCACCAGTGCTGGCCCTGTCGATAACACCTACAATGAGCAGTTCTTC.

The genes are TRBV19 and TRBJ1-5, with a possible D match to TRBD1 (5 bases). The CDR3 totals 12 residues. CDR1 LNHDA and CDR2 SQIVND come from the germline V gene (reference sequence). V was pared by 5 bases and J by 5 bases, with 7 bases between. CDR3 bases: TGTGCCAGTAGTTGGGGGGATCAGCCCCAGCATTTT. The encoded protein is CASSWGDQPQHF.

The CDR3 spells CASSLRQGWSRPEAFF. The CDR3 nucleotides are TGTGCCAGCAGCTTGAGACAGGGCTGGTCAAGACCTGAAGCTTTCTTT. The J gene is TRBJ1-1, the V gene TRBV11-1, with 7 bases matching TRBD1. Per the germline V gene, CDR1 is SGHAT and CDR2 is FQDESV (reference sequence). The CDR3 consists of 16 residues. The J segment lost 6 bases and the V segment lost 3 bases, leaving 13 bases of the junction unmatched.

The chain is built from TRBV15 and TRBJ2-2, with D possibly TRBD2 on 6 matching bases. The germline gives CDR1 LNHNV, CDR2 YYDKDF (reference sequence). Trimming removed 1 base at V and 5 bases at J, with 14 bases between. The CDR3 runs to 16 residues. This CDR3 is CATSRVGLYFTGELFF. The CDR3 nucleotides are TGTGCCACCAGCAGAGTGGGACTCTATTTTACCGGGGAGCTGTTTTTT.

The V call is TRBV11-2, the J call TRBJ1-4, with D possibly TRBD1 on 6 matching bases. CDR1 and CDR2 (germline): SGHAT, FQNNGV. V shed 0 bases and J shed 5 bases, with 10 bases lying between them. CDR3 length: 15 residues. CDR3 nucleotide sequence: TGTGCCAGCAGCTTAGACGGGACACCGAATGAAAAACTGTTTTTT. Translation gives CASSLDGTPNEKLFF.

The chain has TRBV5-1 and TRBJ1-6, with 7 positions matching TRBD1. The J segment lost 7 bases and the V segment lost 0 bases, leaving 4 bases of the junction unmatched. Germline V gene lookup returns CDR1 SGHRS and CDR2 YFSETQ. CDR3 length: 15 amino acids. This CDR3 is CASSLVPGQNSPLHF. In DNA form, the CDR3 reads TGCGCCAGCAGCTTGGTCCCGGGACAGAATTCACCCCTCCACTTT.

The J gene is TRBJ1-3, the V gene TRBV19; a weak D match, TRBD1 (5 bases). Trimming took 3 bases from V and 4 from J, leaving 19 bases between them. In germline, CDR1 is LNHDA, CDR2 SQIVND (reference sequence). This CDR3 comprises 17 residues. CDR3 DNA sequence: TGTGCCAGTAGTATTTCCGGCAGGGAGGGTTCCGGAAACACCATATATTTT. Amino acids: CASSISGREGSGNTIYF.

The rearrangement links TRBV15 to TRBJ2-3, with 9 bases that match TRBD2. From germline, CDR1 is LNHNV and CDR2 YYDKDF (reference sequence). Trimming at V came to 6 bases and at J to 2 bases, leaving 15 bases not matched to a gene. There are 18 residues in the CDR3. CDR3 loop: CATRRVAGAPRATDTQYF. DNA for the CDR3: TGTGCCACCAGGAGGGTAGCGGGGGCTCCCCGGGCCACAGATACGCAGTATTTT.

The rearrangement links TRBV5-1 to TRBJ1-1; maybe TRBD1 (6 bases). The germline V and J ends were trimmed by 3 bases and 1 base, with 16 bases remaining between them. The CDR3 loop spans 16 amino acids. Germline V gives CDR1 SGHRS, CDR2 YFSETQ. CDR3 residues: CASSWRSGTQNTEAFF. In DNA, the CDR3 is TGCGCCAGCAGCTGGCGTTCTGGGACACAGAACACTGAAGCTTTCTTT. The full variable domain, with the rest looked up from reference TRBV5-1 and TRBJ1-1, is KAGVTQTPRYLIKTRGQQVTLSCSPISGHRSVSWYQQTPGQGLQFLFEYFSETQRNKGNFPGRFSGRQFSNSRSEMNVSTLELGDSALYLCASSWRSGTQNTEAFFGQGTRLTVV.

V usage is TRBV2 and J usage is TRBJ2-2, with 12 nucleotides matching TRBD2. The CDR3 sequence is 14 residues long. Germline V lookup: CDR1 SNHLY, CDR2 FYNNEI. The J segment lost 7 bases and the V segment lost 7 bases, leaving 4 bases of the junction unmatched. CDR3: CASIPGLAGGELFF. CDR3 sequence (DNA): TGTGCCAGCATCCCGGGACTAGCGGGCGGGGAGCTGTTTTTT.

V is TRBV5-1 and J is TRBJ2-5; possible D gene TRBD1, 6 bases. The germline CDR1 and CDR2 sequences are SGHRS and YFSETQ. The CDR3 runs to 15 residues. The V and J ends lost 1 base and 5 bases respectively, with 15 bases between them. CDR3 sequence reads: CASSLRLGARETQYF. In DNA form, the CDR3 reads TGCGCCAGCAGCTTGAGGCTGGGGGCGCGGGAGACCCAGTACTTC.

The rearrangement links TRBV3-1 (or the pseudogene TRBV3-2) to TRBJ1-4; D might be TRBD1 (5 bases). This CDR3 has 14 amino acids. The V gene's germline CDR1 is LGHDT and CDR2 YNNKEL (reference sequence). Deletions cut 1 base from V and 4 bases from J, with 7 bases between. Here the CDR3 DNA reads TGTGCCAGCAGCCAAGGGGGGGATAATGAAAAACTGTTTTTT. Translating it yields CASSQGGDNEKLFF.

V and J are TRBV19 and TRBJ1-1; a weak D match, TRBD1 (5 bases). Trimming took 10 bases from V and 3 from J, leaving 21 bases between them. The CDR3 length is 15 residues. The germline gives CDR1 LNHDA, CDR2 SQIVND (reference sequence). CDR3: CATLDPAGYDTEAFF. CDR3 nucleotides: TGTGCCACCCTGGACCCTGCAGGGTATGACACTGAAGCTTTCTTT.

The CDR3 region is CASSPTGDSREQYF. DNA of the CDR3: TGTGCCAGCTCACCGACAGGAGACTCGCGCGAGCAGTACTTC. J is TRBJ2-7 and V is TRBV18, with D perhaps TRBD1 (6 bases). The ends were cut back, 3 bases at V and 6 bases at J, with 15 bases in the middle. Looked up from germline, CDR1 is KGHSH and CDR2 is LQKENI. The CDR3 has 14 residues.

This chain connects TRBV28 to TRBJ1-4; 10 nucleotides match TRBD1. Germline V gene data show CDR1 as MDHEN and CDR2 as SYDVKM. The CDR3 is 15 amino acids. J gave up 7 bases and V 2 bases, and 4 bases lay outside the gene matches. The CDR3 is CASSLLDRGGEKLFF. For the CDR3, the DNA is TGTGCCAGCAGTTTACTGGACAGGGGGGGTGAAAAACTGTTTTTT.

This rearrangement joins TRBV5-5 to TRBJ2-7; D remains ambiguous. Trimming stripped 5 bases from V and 0 bases from J, with 15 bases between. This CDR3 is built from 15 residues. The germline V gene has CDR1 SGHKS and CDR2 YYEKEE (reference sequence). The CDR3 sequence: CASRLSLGFSYEQYF. In nucleotides, the CDR3 is TGTGCCAGCAGGCTCTCCCTCGGGTTCTCCTACGAGCAGTACTTC. The whole variable domain, filled in from reference TRBV5-5 and TRBJ2-7, reads DAGVTQSPTHLIKTRGQQVTLRCSPISGHKSVSWYQQVLGQGPQFIFQYYEKEERGRGNFPDRFSARQFPNYSSELNVNALLLGDSALYLCASRLSLGFSYEQYFGPGTRLTVT.

In its sample, this clone was seen a few times. The chain carries TRBV5-1 and TRBJ1-2, with 10 bases that match TRBD1. There are 16 residues in the CDR3. Looked up from germline, CDR1 is SGHRS and CDR2 is YFSETQ. Trimming took 0 bases from V and 6 from J; bases not matched to a gene: 8. The CDR3 sequence is CASSLGGQGLGDGYTF. The CDR3 nucleotides read TGCGCCAGCAGCTTGGGGGGACAGGGGCTCGGTGATGGCTACACCTTC.